The 30 T cell receptor beta chains presented below share a single source sample, sequenced in a study of cytomegalovirus exposure and HLA in healthy donors. PCR used 60 Vbeta primers and 13 Jbeta primers. The table came from immunoSEQ multiplex PCR; TCRdb's copy has only in-frame clones and leaves some out. Of around 130,000 clones in the sample, about 74% are singletons; the top ten hold more than 6%. Sequenced input: PBMCs. These receptors came from a man in his forties in good health and CMV-seropositive.

V gene TRBV10-3 combines with J gene TRBJ2-3; a weak D match, TRBD1 (7 bases). The CDR3 is made up of 16 amino acids. Germline CDR1 is ENHRY and CDR2 is SYGVKD. Trimming stripped 3 bases from V and 3 bases from J, with 16 bases between. CDR3 in DNA: TGTGCCATCAGTGACCCAGGGGCAGGGGGGACAGATACGCAGTATTTT. Translation: CAISDPGAGGTDTQYF.

The chain is built from TRBV10-3 and TRBJ2-7, with a possible D match to TRBD1 (6 bases). The CDR3 runs to 14 residues. Germline V gives CDR1 ENHRY, CDR2 SYGVKD. The V end was cut by 10 bases, the J end by 1 base, with 17 bases between. The DNA of the CDR3 is TGTGCCACCAACCCAGGGGAAAGGTCCTACGAGCAGTACTTC. This sequence encodes CATNPGERSYEQYF.

This clone occurred a few times. The chain combines TRBV6-6 with TRBJ1-1, with 11 bases aligning to TRBD1. CDR1 is MNHNY and CDR2 is SVGAGI in the germline V gene (reference sequence). V shed 2 bases, J shed 4 bases, and the junction held 3 bases outside the gene matches. This CDR3 region has 15 residues. CDR3 in amino acids: CASSYMGQGGTEAFF. CDR3 sequence (DNA): TGTGCCAGCAGTTACATGGGACAGGGGGGCACTGAAGCTTTCTTT.

The V gene is TRBV5-5, the J gene TRBJ1-6; 9 bases are shared with TRBD1. CDR3 size: 15 residues. Germline V gives CDR1 SGHKS, CDR2 YYEKEE (reference sequence). J lost 7 bases, V lost 5 bases, and 7 bases had no gene match. DNA for the CDR3: TGTGCCAGCAGTTTGACAGGGGGTGTAAATTCACCCCTCCACTTT. Translation gives CASSLTGGVNSPLHF.

The J gene is TRBJ2-3, the V gene TRBV5-6; TRBD2 matches 7 bases. Germline CDR1 reads SGHDT; CDR2 reads YYEEEE. The CDR3 has 15 residues. V was pared by 4 bases and J by 4 bases, with 9 bases of the junction left unmatched. In DNA form, the CDR3 reads TGTGCCAGCAGCGTTGGGGGGGGGAGGGCAGATACGCAGTATTTT. This codes for CASSVGGGRADTQYF.

This rearrangement joins TRBV19 to TRBJ2-2; 8 positions agree with TRBD1. Germline loops: CDR1 LNHDA, CDR2 SQIVND (reference sequence). V gave up 4 bases and J gave up 0 bases; unmatched junction bases: 4. This CDR3 is 16 amino acids long. CDR3 region: CASSKDRGPNTGELFF. The CDR3, as DNA: TGTGCCAGTAGTAAAGACAGGGGACCGAACACCGGGGAGCTGTTTTTT.

This chain connects TRBV4-1 to TRBJ2-4; TRBD2 aligns across 9 bases. Trimming removed 1 base from V and 1 base from J; junction bases left unmatched: 5. Germline V lookup: CDR1 MGHRA, CDR2 YSYEKL. This CDR3 contains 17 residues. The CDR3, as DNA: TGCGCCAGCAGCCAAGTGACTAGCGGCGCCGCCAAAAACATTCAGTACTTC. It yields the protein CASSQVTSGAAKNIQYF.

The gene calls are TRBV5-1 and TRBJ2-1, with TRBD2 matching over 8 bases. Unmatched junction bases numbered 8, after V lost 0 bases and J lost 0 bases. Germline lookup yields CDR1 SGHRS and CDR2 YFSETQ. CDR3 length: 18 residues. The CDR3 protein is CASSLGTGLALSYNEQFF. In DNA, the CDR3 is TGCGCCAGCAGCTTGGGGACTGGACTAGCCCTCTCCTACAATGAGCAGTTCTTC. Full variable domain (remainder filled in from reference TRBV5-1 and TRBJ2-1): KAGVTQTPRYLIKTRGQQVTLSCSPISGHRSVSWYQQTPGQGLQFLFEYFSETQRNKGNFPGRFSGRQFSNSRSEMNVSTLELGDSALYLCASSLGTGLALSYNEQFFGPGTRLTVL.

The chain couples TRBV27 to TRBJ1-5, with 8 bases identical to TRBD1. V dropped 2 bases and J dropped 6; count of bases not matched to a gene: 6. CDR1 is MNHEY and CDR2 is SMNVEV in the germline V gene (reference sequence). The CDR3 is 15 amino acids. CDR3 DNA: TGTGCCAGCAGTTTAACGCAGGGGGCCGCTCAGCCCCAGCATTTT. Translating gives CASSLTQGAAQPQHF.

The rearrangement uses TRBV7-9 and TRBJ2-7; D may be TRBD1 (6 bases). V lost 6 bases to trimming and J lost 1 base, with 13 bases between them. CDR3 size: 14 residues. Germline V gives CDR1 SEHNR, CDR2 FQNEAQ (reference sequence). CDR3 DNA: TGTGCCAGCAGTCACCAAGGGGGTTCCTACGAGCAGTACTTC. It is translated as CASSHQGGSYEQYF.

The rearrangement uses TRBV10-2 and TRBJ1-5; D perhaps matches TRBD1 (6 bases). In germline, CDR1 is WSHSY, CDR2 SAAADI. The CDR3 is made up of 17 amino acids. With 0 bases removed from V and 3 bases from J, the gap between germline ends came to 15 bases. As DNA, the CDR3 is TGCGCCAGCAGTGAGTCACAGGGTTTAGGGCCCAATCAGCCCCAGCATTTT. Protein: CASSESQGLGPNQPQHF.

The J gene is TRBJ2-7, the V gene TRBV28; 12 bases map to TRBD1. Germline trimming cut 5 bases from V and 5 bases from J; bases unmatched to any gene: 7. This CDR3 is built from 15 residues. Looked up from germline, CDR1 is MDHEN and CDR2 is SYDVKM. The CDR3 bases are TGTGCCAGCAGTACTGGGGGACAGGGGGCAAACGAGCAGTACTTC. Residues: CASSTGGQGANEQYF.

The gene calls are TRBV19 and TRBJ2-1, with D tentatively TRBD2 (5 bases). Trimming removed 3 bases from V and 3 bases from J, with 6 bases in between. This CDR3 comprises 13 residues. Germline CDR1 is LNHDA and CDR2 is SQIVND (reference sequence). The CDR3 sequence is CASSITSYNEQFF. CDR3 nucleotides: TGTGCCAGTAGTATCACTAGCTACAATGAGCAGTTCTTC.

This clone was seen a single time. The gene calls are TRBV27 and TRBJ1-5; the D gene is possibly TRBD1 (5 bases). The CDR3 contains 15 residues. Germline assignment: CDR1 MNHEY and CDR2 SMNVEV (reference sequence). Deletions cut 4 bases from V and 0 bases from J, with 10 bases between. CDR3 in amino acids: CASSWTSYSNQPQHF. The DNA of the CDR3 is TGTGCCAGCAGTTGGACATCGTATAGCAATCAGCCCCAGCATTTT.

The chain is built from TRBV5-4 and TRBJ2-1, with D uncertain. The germline gives CDR1 SGHNT, CDR2 YYREEE (reference sequence). There are 14 residues in the CDR3. Trimming took off 0 bases at V and 3 bases at J, with 7 bases between the two ends. The CDR3 is CASSLGLNYNEQFF. CDR3 DNA: TGTGCCAGCAGCTTGGGACTTAACTACAATGAGCAGTTCTTC.

In this sample, this clone turned up a few times. The chain recombines TRBV2 with TRBJ2-7; 7 bases line up with TRBD1. Germline lookup yields CDR1 SNHLY and CDR2 FYNNEI. J gave up 9 bases and V 6 bases, and 11 bases lay outside the gene matches. There are 13 residues in the CDR3. CDR3 DNA sequence: TGTGCCAGCAGCCCGGGACAGCGAGAAGGGCAGTACTTC. This gives the protein CASSPGQREGQYF.

The chain has TRBV6-1 and TRBJ1-1; 8 bases fit TRBD1. With V trimmed by 6 bases and J by 5 bases, 5 bases remained unmatched. CDR1 and CDR2 from the germline V gene are MNHNS and SASEGT. This CDR3 is built from 13 residues. DNA for the CDR3: TGTGCCAGCAGGGACAGGGTGGGGACTGAAGCTTTCTTT. Translating gives CASRDRVGTEAFF.

This clone has a single count. The chain uses TRBV5-6 and TRBJ2-1, with a weak D call TRBD2 (6 bases). This CDR3 has 12 residues. V was trimmed by 4 bases and J by 9 bases, leaving 11 bases between them. Germline V gives CDR1 SGHDT, CDR2 YYEEEE. CDR3 sequence reads: CASSPGGSEQFF. CDR3 coding DNA: TGTGCCAGCAGCCCTGGAGGGAGTGAGCAGTTCTTC.

The J gene is TRBJ2-1, the V gene TRBV19; D is ambiguous. Trimming pared 6 bases from V and 5 bases from J, leaving 17 bases between. This CDR3 has 15 amino acids. The germline V gene encodes CDR1 LNHDA and CDR2 SQIVND (reference sequence). In nucleotides, the CDR3 is TGTGCCAGTAGCCTTGCACGTCCAGGCCACAATGAGCAGTTCTTC. Translation: CASSLARPGHNEQFF.

V gene TRBV19 combines with J gene TRBJ1-2, with D perhaps TRBD1 (5 bases). The V gene's germline CDR1 is LNHDA and CDR2 SQIVND (reference sequence). The CDR3 has 12 amino acids. V was clipped by 4 bases and J by 6 bases, with 9 bases between them. This CDR3 reads CASSSDRNGYTF. DNA of the CDR3: TGTGCCAGTAGTAGTGACAGAAATGGCTACACCTTC.

The chain uses TRBV4-1 and TRBJ2-5; possible D gene TRBD2, 6 bases. Trimming stripped 2 bases from V and 5 bases from J, with 12 bases between. CDR3 length equals 14 residues. The germline V gene has CDR1 MGHRA and CDR2 YSYEKL. The CDR3 bases are TGCGCCAGCAGCCAATTACCGGGAGTGGAGACCCAGTACTTC. Its translation: CASSQLPGVETQYF.

This chain links TRBV4-2 with TRBJ2-6; 7 bases align to TRBD1. Trimming at V came to 7 bases and at J to 3 bases, leaving 15 bases not matched to a gene. The germline CDR1 and CDR2 sequences are LGHNA and YNFKEQ. The CDR3 spans 18 residues. The CDR3 sequence is CASTERVAGGYGANVLTF. The CDR3 DNA sequence: TGTGCCAGCACGGAGAGGGTGGCAGGGGGATATGGGGCCAACGTCCTGACTTTC.

V is TRBV5-1 and J is TRBJ2-4, with 7 nucleotides matching TRBD1. J lost 6 bases, V lost 6 bases, and 15 bases had no gene match. The germline V gene has CDR1 SGHRS and CDR2 YFSETQ. The CDR3 loop spans 16 amino acids. The CDR3 DNA follows: TGCGCCAGCACCCTTGCTGGGACAGCCCGGGGAAACATTCAGTACTTC. Amino acids: CASTLAGTARGNIQYF.

J is TRBJ2-3 and V is TRBV27; 8 positions agree with TRBD1. The germline V gene has CDR1 MNHEY and CDR2 SMNVEV (reference sequence). CDR3 length: 16 amino acids. J lost 1 base, V lost 0 bases, and 3 bases had no gene match. CDR3 nucleotide sequence: TGTGCCAGCAGTTTATCGGGGGACAGGCGCACAGATACGCAGTATTTT. Residues: CASSLSGDRRTDTQYF.

The chain links TRBV9 to TRBJ2-3; TRBD1 is a possible D gene (6 bases). Germline assignment: CDR1 SGDLS and CDR2 YYNGEE. The CDR3 extends over 16 amino acids. Trimming took off 3 bases at V and 0 bases at J, with 14 bases between the two ends. The CDR3 DNA sequence: TGTGCCAGCAGCGCAAATACAGGGTTTAGCACAGATACGCAGTATTTT. Residues: CASSANTGFSTDTQYF.

The rearrangement links TRBV9 to TRBJ2-1; possible D gene TRBD1, 7 bases. This CDR3 is built from 14 residues. Germline V gene sequence: CDR1 SGDLS, CDR2 YYNGEE. V lost 4 bases, J lost 9 bases, and 17 bases lay in between. The DNA of the CDR3 is TGTGCCAGCAGCAAAATGACTAGGGGGCCTGAGCAGTTCTTC. This codes for CASSKMTRGPEQFF.

The CDR3 spells CASSAQGAAYNEKLFF. The CDR3 nucleotides are TGTGCCAGCTCAGCGCAGGGGGCAGCTTATAATGAAAAACTGTTTTTT. This chain connects TRBV18 to TRBJ1-4, with 8 bases lining up with TRBD1. The CDR3 is 16 amino acids. Germline trimming cut 5 bases from V and 4 bases from J; bases unmatched to any gene: 9. CDR1 is KGHSH, CDR2 LQKENI, per germline.

This sequence joins TRBV2 and TRBJ2-7, with 15 nucleotides matching TRBD2. J was trimmed by 5 bases and V by 3 bases; bases with no gene match: 26. The germline CDR1 and CDR2 sequences are SNHLY and FYNNEI. The CDR3 consists of 23 residues. The CDR3 sequence is CASSERAGTGSPGLAGGFNEQYF. For the CDR3, the DNA is TGTGCCAGCAGTGAGCGAGCCGGGACAGGGAGTCCGGGACTAGCGGGAGGATTCAACGAGCAGTACTTC.

V usage is TRBV14 and J usage is TRBJ1-1; possibly TRBD1 for D (5 bases). The CDR3 totals 16 residues. The ends were cut back, 0 bases at V and 4 bases at J, with 15 bases in the middle. CDR1 SGHDN and CDR2 FVKESK come from the germline V gene. The CDR3 DNA is TGTGCCAGCAGCCAAGAAGGTCGGGGGGTCGGCACTGAAGCTTTCTTT. Its translation: CASSQEGRGVGTEAFF.

The chain is built from TRBV9 and TRBJ1-3, with D unclear. Germline V gene sequence: CDR1 SGDLS, CDR2 YYNGEE. The length of the CDR3 is 18 residues. V was trimmed by 5 bases and J by 0 bases, leaving 21 bases between them. The CDR3 reads CASSMGGVLTYSGNTIYF. Here the CDR3 DNA reads TGTGCCAGCAGTATGGGAGGAGTTCTAACCTACTCTGGAAACACCATATATTTT.